This T cell receptor (beta chain) is drawn from a study of CXCR3-negative and CXCR3-positive naive CD8 T cells. Study information: Per library, roughly 1.5 +/- 0.3 million reads; roughly 150 million TRB reads overall.

Comment on this clonotype: Its specificity is not known.

This CDR3 spans 15 amino acids. The V gene's germline CDR1 is SGHDN and CDR2 FVKESK. General observations from the study: Sequencing showed both naive subsets with comparably high diversity, and memory CD8+ cells much lower. Naive CXCR3-positive cells had TRB CDR3s more hydrophobic than those of CXCR3-negative naive cells.

UMI-tagged TRB cDNA libraries were built via 5' RACE. TCRdb reanalyzed the 5' RACE reads, giving one entry per CDR3 protein sequence and no DNA. The sample table sets out about 130,000 distinct CDR3 sequences. Source material: naive CXCR3+ CD8+ T cells from blood. Subset here: CD45RO-CCR7+CD27+CD95- naive CD8+ T cells expressing CXCR3 (TNR3+). This chain joins TRBV14 and TRBJ1-2; TCRdb designates TRBD1, a call that cannot be tested without DNA. The sequence was obtained from a human donor in good health. Some clones in this sample may be carry-over from other donors' samples. CDR3 loop: CASSQESGNLYGYTF.